A selection of T cell receptor beta chains follows, all from one sample in a study of neurological immune-mediated disorders. TCRdb passed the 5' RACE reads through MiXCR, listing each CDR3 protein once. This table holds tens of thousands of distinct CDR3 sequences, about 10% found once. Material: PBMCs. These receptors came from a man in his sixties in good health. CDR3s include the opening cysteine and the closing phenylalanine or tryptophan. D genes are given only for firm matches. Clone size is stated in some rows and not others, as once, few, many or a class when expanded.

j_call v_call d_call clone_size cdr3_nt cdr3_aa
TRBJ2-5 TRBV5-5 . once TGTGCCAGCGGCAGACAGGACCTGGGGGGGACCCAGTACTTC CASGRQDLGGTQYF
TRBJ1-2 TRBV7-2 TRBD1 many TGTGCCAGCAGCTCCAACAGGGGGGCGAACTATGGCTACACCTTC CASSSNRGANYGYTF
TRBJ2-2 TRBV9 TRBD2 many TGTGCCAGCAGCGTCTCATTAGCGGGGGCGAACACCGGGGAGCTGTTTTTT CASSVSLAGANTGELFF
TRBJ2-2 TRBV18 . many TGTGCCAGCTCACCAAGGACAGCCGATAACACCGGGGAGCTGTTTTTT CASSPRTADNTGELFF
TRBJ2-5 TRBV5-1 TRBD2 many TGCGCCAGCAGTCTAACCGGGACTAGCGGAGAGACCCAGTACTTC CASSLTGTSGETQYF
TRBJ2-5 TRBV20-1 TRBD2 many TGCAGTGCTAGACCGCCCGGCGGGAGTCAGACCCAGTACTTC CSARPPGGSQTQYF
TRBJ1-2 TRBV28 . many TGTGCCAGCAGTTCCACAGGGTTTGGCTACACCTTC CASSSTGFGYTF
TRBJ1-6 TRBV20-1 TRBD1 many TGCAGTGCATCACAGGGGGGGATTTCACCCCTCCACTTT CSASQGGISPLHF
TRBJ2-2 TRBV5-1 . many TGCGCCATGAGGGGAGACACCGGGGAGCTGTTTTTT CAMRGDTGELFF
TRBJ1-3 TRBV7-2 . many TGTGCCAGCAGCCAAGGGAGTTCTGGAAACACCATATATTTT CASSQGSSGNTIYF
TRBJ2-1 TRBV5-1 TRBD2 many TGCGCCAGCAGTTTACTAGCGGGTATTAGTGATGAGCAGTTCTTC CASSLLAGISDEQFF
TRBJ1-2 TRBV5-1 . many TGCGCCAGCCATTTAGGAGGGGCTGGGAACTATGGCTACACCTTC CASHLGGAGNYGYTF
TRBJ2-1 TRBV11-2 . few TGTGCCAGCAGCTCCGACCCACAGCGCAATGAGCAGTTCTTC CASSSDPQRNEQFF
TRBJ1-2 TRBV2 . many TGTGCCAGCAGTGTAGTGGGGTTAGCTAACTATGGCTACACCTTC CASSVVGLANYGYTF
TRBJ1-1 TRBV25-1 . many TGTGCCAGCAGTGAATACGGCGGGGACACTGAAGCTTTCTTT CASSEYGGDTEAFF
TRBJ1-5 TRBV12-3/TRBV12-4 TRBD1 many TGTGCCAGCAGTTTCGACAGGGTGAATCAGCCCCAGCATTTT CASSFDRVNQPQHF
TRBJ1-4 TRBV20-1 . many TGCAGTGCTAGGGGGGTCGGCGGGGCGGCTAATGAAAAACTGTTTTTT CSARGVGGAANEKLFF
TRBJ2-7 TRBV3-1 . many TGTGCCAGCAGCCAAGAAACCTGGGGCGAGCAGTACTTC CASSQETWGEQYF
TRBJ2-7 TRBV5-1 . many TGCGCCAGCAGCTTGGTAGCCTCCTCCACCTACGAGCAGTACTTC CASSLVASSTYEQYF
TRBJ2-2 TRBV2 . many TGTGCCAGCAGACAGACGCAAGCCGGGGAGCTGTTTTTT CASRQTQAGELFF
TRBJ1-2 TRBV3-1 . many TGTGCCAGCAGCCCAGGGATGATGGGAGATGGCTACACCTTC CASSPGMMGDGYTF
TRBJ1-6 TRBV5-1 TRBD1 . TGCGCCAGCAGCTTCGGACAGGGGTCGAATTCACCCCTCCACTTT CASSFGQGSNSPLHF
TRBJ2-1 TRBV20-1 TRBD2 medium-sized TGCAGTGCTAGGGGACTAGCGGGCTACAATGAGCAGTTCTTC CSARGLAGYNEQFF
TRBJ1-1 TRBV5-1 . many TGCGCCAGCAGCTTGGCCAGGACAACGAGTGAAGCTTTCTTT CASSLARTTSEAFF
TRBJ2-1 TRBV6-2/TRBV6-3 . many TGTGCCAGCAGTGACCCCGGGGGCCCTCTTACGGGTGAGCAGTTCTTC CASSDPGGPLTGEQFF
TRBJ2-2 TRBV6-5 TRBD2 many TGTGCCAGCACCTCCCCGGGAGGGAGAGGAAGCACCGGGGAGCTGTTTTTT CASTSPGGRGSTGELFF
TRBJ1-1 TRBV7-8 . . TGTGCCAGCAGCCTACAGACGAACACTGAAGCTTTCTTT CASSLQTNTEAFF
TRBJ2-3 TRBV7-9 . many TGTGCCAGCAGCTTAGGCGGGACAGTCACAGATACGCAGTATTTT CASSLGGTVTDTQYF
TRBJ1-1 TRBV4-3 TRBD1 few TGCGCCAGCAGCCAAGGGGGACAGCTGGAGCTTGAAGCTTTCTTT CASSQGGQLELEAFF